This TCR beta chain was recorded in a study of response to subunit inactivated influenza vaccine. CDR1 MGHRA and CDR2 YSYEKL come from the germline V gene. There are 14 residues in the CDR3. Between the trimmed V and J ends, which lost 4 bases and 2 bases, there was a span of 12 bases. TCRdb itself ran the RT-PCR reads through MiXCR, one entry per CDR3 protein. This sample yields over 400,000 distinct CDR3 sequences, of which 10% to 15% are seen a single time; around 12% belongs to the top ten. This rearrangement joins TRBV4-1 to TRBJ2-7; D possibly corresponds to TRBD2 (5 bases). The receptor's source is a man in his forties or fifties who received an inactivated influenza vaccine. Sequencing was performed on PBMCs from blood, taken roughly 47 days after vaccination. DNA for the CDR3: TGCGCCAGCAGCCGAGTTCTGGGAGCCTACGAGCAGTACTTC. As protein: CASSRVLGAYEQYF.